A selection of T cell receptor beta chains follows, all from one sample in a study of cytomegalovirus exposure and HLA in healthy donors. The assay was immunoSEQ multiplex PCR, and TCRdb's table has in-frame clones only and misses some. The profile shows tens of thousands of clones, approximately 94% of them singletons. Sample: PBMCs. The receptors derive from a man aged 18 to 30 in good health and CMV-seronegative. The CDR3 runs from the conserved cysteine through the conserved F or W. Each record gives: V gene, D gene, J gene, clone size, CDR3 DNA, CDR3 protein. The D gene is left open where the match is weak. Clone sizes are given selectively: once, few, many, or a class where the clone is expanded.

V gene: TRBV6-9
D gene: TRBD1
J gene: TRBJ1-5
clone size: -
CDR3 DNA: TGTGCCAGCAGTTCCCGGGACAGACATCAGCCCCAGCATTTT
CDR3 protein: CASSSRDRHQPQHF

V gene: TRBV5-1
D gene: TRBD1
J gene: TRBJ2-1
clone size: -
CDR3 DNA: TGCGCCAGCAGCGAGGGACAGGGTATGGGTATAGACCATCCGTTCTTC
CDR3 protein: CASSEGQGMGIDHPFF

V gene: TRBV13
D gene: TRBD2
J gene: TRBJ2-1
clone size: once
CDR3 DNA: TGTGCCAGCAGCTTAGGTCTCGCTAGCGGGAGGGTTGATGAGCAGTTCTTC
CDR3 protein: CASSLGLASGRVDEQFF

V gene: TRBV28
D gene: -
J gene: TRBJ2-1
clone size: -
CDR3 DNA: TGTGCCAGCGAACTATTCAATGAGCAGTTCTTC
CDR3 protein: CASELFNEQFF

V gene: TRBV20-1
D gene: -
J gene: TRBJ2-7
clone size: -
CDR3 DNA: TGCAGTGCTAGATCCGTCTACGAGCAGTACTTC
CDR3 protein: CSARSVYEQYF

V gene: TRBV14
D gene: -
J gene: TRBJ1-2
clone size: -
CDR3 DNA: TGTGCCAGCAGCCAAGGTCTTTCTAAGAATTCATATGGCTACACCTTC
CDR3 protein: CASSQGLSKNSYGYTF

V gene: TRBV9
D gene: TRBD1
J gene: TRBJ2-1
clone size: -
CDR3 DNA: TGTGCCAGCAGCGTATGGGACAGGGCTTATAATGAGCAGTTCTTC
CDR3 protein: CASSVWDRAYNEQFF

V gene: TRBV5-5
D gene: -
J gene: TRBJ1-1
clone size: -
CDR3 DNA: TGTGCCAGCAGCGACCGGACGGGAAAGATCGAAGCTTTCTTT
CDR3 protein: CASSDRTGKIEAFF

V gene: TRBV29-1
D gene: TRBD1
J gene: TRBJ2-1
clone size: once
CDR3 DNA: TGCAGCGTAGAAGACAGGGACACTGAGCAGTTCTTC
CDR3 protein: CSVEDRDTEQFF

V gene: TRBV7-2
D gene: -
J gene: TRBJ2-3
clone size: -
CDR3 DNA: TGTGCCAGCAGCCTCCGGGATACGCAGTATTTT
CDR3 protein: CASSLRDTQYF

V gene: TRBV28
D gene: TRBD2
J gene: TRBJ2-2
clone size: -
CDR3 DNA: TGTGCCAGCAGACTAGCGGGCCAGAACACCGGGGAGCTGTTTTTT
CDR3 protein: CASRLAGQNTGELFF

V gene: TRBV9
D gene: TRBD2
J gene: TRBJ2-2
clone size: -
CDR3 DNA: TGTGCCAGCCGCCACGGGGAGCGGGAGAACACCGGGGAGCTGTTTTTT
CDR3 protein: CASRHGERENTGELFF

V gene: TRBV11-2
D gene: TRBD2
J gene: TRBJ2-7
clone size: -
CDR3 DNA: TGTGCCAGCAGCTTAATCTTAGCGGGAGGAGGGTTTGACGAGCAGTACTTC
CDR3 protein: CASSLILAGGGFDEQYF

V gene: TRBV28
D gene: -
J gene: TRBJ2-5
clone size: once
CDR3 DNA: TGTGCCAGCAGTTTCCGGGGTGAGACCCAGTACTTC
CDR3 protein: CASSFRGETQYF

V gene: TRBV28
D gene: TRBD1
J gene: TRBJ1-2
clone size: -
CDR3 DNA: TGTGCCAGCAGTCCCGGACAGGAACGGCATGGCTACACCTTC
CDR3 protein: CASSPGQERHGYTF

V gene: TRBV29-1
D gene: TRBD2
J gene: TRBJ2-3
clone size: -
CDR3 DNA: TGCAGCGCCTCGGGACTAGCGGGAAACACAGATACGCAGTATTTT
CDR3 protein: CSASGLAGNTDTQYF

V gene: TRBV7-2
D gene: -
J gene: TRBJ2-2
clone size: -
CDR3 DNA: TGTGCCAGCAGCCCCTCGGGACTGAACACCGGGGAGCTGTTTTTT
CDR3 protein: CASSPSGLNTGELFF

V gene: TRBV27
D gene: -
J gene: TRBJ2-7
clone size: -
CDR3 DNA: TGTGCCAGCACTCAAACAAAAGCGGCCCTAGGGAGGGAGCAGTACTTC
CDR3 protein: CASTQTKAALGREQYF

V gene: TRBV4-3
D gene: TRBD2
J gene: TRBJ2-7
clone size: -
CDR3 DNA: TGCGCCAGCAGCCAAGAACGGCTAGCGGGATACGAGCGGTACTTC
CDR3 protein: CASSQERLAGYERYF

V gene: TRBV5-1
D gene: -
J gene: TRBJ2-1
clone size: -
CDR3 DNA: TGCGCCAGCAGTTGGGGGACGGGGGTCATCCAGAGCTCCTACAATGAGCAGTTCTTC
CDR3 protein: CASSWGTGVIQSSYNEQFF

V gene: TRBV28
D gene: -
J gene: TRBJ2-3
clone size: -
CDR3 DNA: TGTGCCAGCACTAGGGCGGGAACTAGCACAGATACGCAGTATTTT
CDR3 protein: CASTRAGTSTDTQYF

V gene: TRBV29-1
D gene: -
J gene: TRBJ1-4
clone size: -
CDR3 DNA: TGCAGCGCTACAGCCGGGGTAGGGGAAAAACTGTTTTTT
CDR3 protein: CSATAGVGEKLFF

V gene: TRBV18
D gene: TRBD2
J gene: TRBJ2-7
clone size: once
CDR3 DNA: TGTGCCAGCTCACCTTCTAGCGGGAGCTACGAGCAGTACTTC
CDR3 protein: CASSPSSGSYEQYF

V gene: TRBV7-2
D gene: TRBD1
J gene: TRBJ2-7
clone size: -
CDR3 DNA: TGTGCCAGCAGCTTAGCCGACAGGGGATACGAGCAGTACTTC
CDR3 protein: CASSLADRGYEQYF

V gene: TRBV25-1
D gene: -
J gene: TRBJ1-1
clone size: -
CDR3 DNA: TGTGCCAGTACAGGGAGGAACACTGAAGCTTTCTTT
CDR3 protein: CASTGRNTEAFF

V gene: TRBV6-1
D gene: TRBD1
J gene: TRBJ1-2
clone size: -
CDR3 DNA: TGTGCCAGCAGTGAAAAGCGACAGGGCTACTATGGCTACACCTTC
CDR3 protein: CASSEKRQGYYGYTF

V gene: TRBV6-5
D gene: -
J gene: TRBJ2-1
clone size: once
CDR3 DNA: TGTGCCAGCAAAGGGGGTATCGCCTACAATGAGCAGTTCTTC
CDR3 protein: CASKGGIAYNEQFF

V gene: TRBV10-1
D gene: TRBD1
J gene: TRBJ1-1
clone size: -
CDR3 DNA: TGCGCCACCAACCGGGACAGACCGAACACTGAAGCTTTCTTT
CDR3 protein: CATNRDRPNTEAFF

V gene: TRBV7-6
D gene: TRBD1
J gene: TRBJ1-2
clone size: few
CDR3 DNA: TGTGCCAGCAGCCCCCGGACGACAGGGAACGTAGACGGCTACACCTTC
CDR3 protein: CASSPRTTGNVDGYTF

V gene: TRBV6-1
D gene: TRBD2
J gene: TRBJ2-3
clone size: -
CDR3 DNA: TGTGCCAGCAGTGCCAGGAGGGTTAGTGCGGGGGATCCGCAGTATTTT
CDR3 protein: CASSARRVSAGDPQYF

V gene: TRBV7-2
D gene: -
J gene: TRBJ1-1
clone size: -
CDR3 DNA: TGTGCCAGCAGCCCAGGGATGTTCTCGGCTTACACTGAAGCTTTCTTT
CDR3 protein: CASSPGMFSAYTEAFF

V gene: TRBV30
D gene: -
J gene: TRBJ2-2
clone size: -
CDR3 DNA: TGTGCCTGGAGGGCCCGGGGAGCTGTTTTT
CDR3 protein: CAWRARGAVF

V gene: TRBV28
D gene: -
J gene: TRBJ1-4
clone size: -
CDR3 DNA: TGTGCCAGCAGTTTACGAGCGGGGTCCACCGAAAAACTGTTTTTT
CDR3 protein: CASSLRAGSTEKLFF

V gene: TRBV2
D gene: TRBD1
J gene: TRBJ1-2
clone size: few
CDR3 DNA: TGTGCCAGCAGTCGGGACAGGCATGGCTACACCTTC
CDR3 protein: CASSRDRHGYTF

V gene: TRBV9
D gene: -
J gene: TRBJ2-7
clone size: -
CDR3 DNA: TGTGCCAGCAGCGTAGCGGGAATTGGAAACGAGCAGTACTTC
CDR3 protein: CASSVAGIGNEQYF

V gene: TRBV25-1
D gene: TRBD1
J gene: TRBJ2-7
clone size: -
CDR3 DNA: TGTGCCAGCAGTCACAGTAACAGGGGGAGCTACGAGCAGTACTTC
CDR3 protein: CASSHSNRGSYEQYF

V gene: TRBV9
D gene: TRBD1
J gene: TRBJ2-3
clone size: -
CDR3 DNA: TGTGCCAGCAGCGTTCCCGCGGACAGGGCTACAGATACGCAGTATTTT
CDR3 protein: CASSVPADRATDTQYF

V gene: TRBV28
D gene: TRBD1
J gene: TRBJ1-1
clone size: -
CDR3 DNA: TGTGCCAGCAGTCCCCCGTCGGACAGGGAAGCTTTCTTT
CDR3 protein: CASSPPSDREAFF

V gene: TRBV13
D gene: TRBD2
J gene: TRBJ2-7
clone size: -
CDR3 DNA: TGTGCCAGCAGCTTAGGGCCAGCGGGAAACTACGAGCAGTACTTC
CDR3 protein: CASSLGPAGNYEQYF

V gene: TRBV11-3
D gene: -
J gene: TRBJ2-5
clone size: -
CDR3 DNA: TGTGCCAGCAGCCCCAATCCTAACGGGGAGACCCAGTACTTC
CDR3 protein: CASSPNPNGETQYF

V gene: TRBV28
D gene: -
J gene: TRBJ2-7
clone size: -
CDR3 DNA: TGTCTTAGAGGTACATTGTCCGGCGAGCAGTACTTC
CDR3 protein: CLRGTLSGEQYF

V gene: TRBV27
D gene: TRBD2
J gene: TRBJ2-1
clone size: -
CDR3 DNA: TGTGCCAGCAGTCCCGGACTAGCGCTTGAGCAGTTCTTC
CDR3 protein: CASSPGLALEQFF

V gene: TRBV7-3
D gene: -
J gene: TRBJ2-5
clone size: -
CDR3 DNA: TGTGCCAGCAGCTTAAGCAGCGTGGAGACCCAGTACTTC
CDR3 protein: CASSLSSVETQYF

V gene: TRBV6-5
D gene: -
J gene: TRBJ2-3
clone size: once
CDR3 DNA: TGTGCCAGCAGTTACAAGGGGCTCGGTAAAGATACGCAGTATTTT
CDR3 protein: CASSYKGLGKDTQYF

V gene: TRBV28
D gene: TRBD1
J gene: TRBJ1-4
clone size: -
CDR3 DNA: TGTGCCAGCTTTAAGGGGGCATATGAGGAAAAACTGTTTTTT
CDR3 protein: CASFKGAYEEKLFF

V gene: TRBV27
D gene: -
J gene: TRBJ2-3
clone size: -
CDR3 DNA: TGTGCCAGCAGTTTAATTTATCGAGATACGCAGTATTTT
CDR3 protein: CASSLIYRDTQYF

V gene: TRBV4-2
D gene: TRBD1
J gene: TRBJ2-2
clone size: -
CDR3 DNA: TGTGCCAGCAGCCACTCCGGGACAGAGTTCACCGGGGAGCTGTTTTTT
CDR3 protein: CASSHSGTEFTGELFF

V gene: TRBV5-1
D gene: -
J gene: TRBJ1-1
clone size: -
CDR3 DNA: TGCGCCAGCAGCTCTCAGGGTATGGACACTGAAGCTTTCTTT
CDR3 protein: CASSSQGMDTEAFF

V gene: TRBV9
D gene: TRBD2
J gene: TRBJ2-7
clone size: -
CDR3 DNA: TGTGCCAGCAGCGTCCTTTTAGCGGGAATCGACGAGCAGTACTTC
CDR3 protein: CASSVLLAGIDEQYF

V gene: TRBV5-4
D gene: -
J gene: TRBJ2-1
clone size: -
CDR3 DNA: TGTGCCAGCAGCTCTTTAGACAGGTACAATGAGCAGTTCTTC
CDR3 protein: CASSSLDRYNEQFF

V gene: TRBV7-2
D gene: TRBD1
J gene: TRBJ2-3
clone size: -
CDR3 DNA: TGTGCCAGCAGCTTAAAGATAAGGACAGGGGAATTCGAAGATACGCAGTATTTT
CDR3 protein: CASSLKIRTGEFEDTQYF

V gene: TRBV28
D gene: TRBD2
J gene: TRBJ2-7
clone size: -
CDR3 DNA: TGTGCCAGCAGTACCTCTAGCGGGAGATCCTACGAGCAGTACTTC
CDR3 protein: CASSTSSGRSYEQYF

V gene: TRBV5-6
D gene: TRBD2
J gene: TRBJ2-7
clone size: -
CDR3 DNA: TGTGCCAGCAGCTTGGGAGCTAGCGGAAACTCCTACGAGCAGTACTTC
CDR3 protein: CASSLGASGNSYEQYF

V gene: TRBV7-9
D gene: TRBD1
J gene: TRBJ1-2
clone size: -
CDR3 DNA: TGTGCCAGCAGCTTAGAAGGGGGGACAGGGCATGGCTACACCTTC
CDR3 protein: CASSLEGGTGHGYTF

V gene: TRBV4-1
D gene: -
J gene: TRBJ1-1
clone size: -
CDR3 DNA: TGCGCCAGCAGCCAAGATCAGGTGGCGGGGGGGAGTGAAGCTTTCTTT
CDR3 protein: CASSQDQVAGGSEAFF

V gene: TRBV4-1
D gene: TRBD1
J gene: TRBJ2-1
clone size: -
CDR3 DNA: TGCGCCAGCAGCCAAATTGGAGGACAGGACTACAATGAGCAGTTCTTC
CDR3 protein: CASSQIGGQDYNEQFF

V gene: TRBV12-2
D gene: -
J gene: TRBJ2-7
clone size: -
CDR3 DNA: TGTGCAAGTCGCACACGACTAGCGGGAGTCCACGAGCAGTACTTC
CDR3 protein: CASRTRLAGVHEQYF

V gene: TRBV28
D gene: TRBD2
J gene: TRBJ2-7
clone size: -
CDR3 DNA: TGTGCCAGCAGTCGGACTAGCTCGGGCGAGCAGTACTTC
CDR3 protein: CASSRTSSGEQYF

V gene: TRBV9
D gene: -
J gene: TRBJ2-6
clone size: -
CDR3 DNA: TGTGCCAGCACTACCCCCCGGGGAGTCTCCATCTCTGGGGCCAACGTCCTGACTTTC
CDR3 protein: CASTTPRGVSISGANVLTF